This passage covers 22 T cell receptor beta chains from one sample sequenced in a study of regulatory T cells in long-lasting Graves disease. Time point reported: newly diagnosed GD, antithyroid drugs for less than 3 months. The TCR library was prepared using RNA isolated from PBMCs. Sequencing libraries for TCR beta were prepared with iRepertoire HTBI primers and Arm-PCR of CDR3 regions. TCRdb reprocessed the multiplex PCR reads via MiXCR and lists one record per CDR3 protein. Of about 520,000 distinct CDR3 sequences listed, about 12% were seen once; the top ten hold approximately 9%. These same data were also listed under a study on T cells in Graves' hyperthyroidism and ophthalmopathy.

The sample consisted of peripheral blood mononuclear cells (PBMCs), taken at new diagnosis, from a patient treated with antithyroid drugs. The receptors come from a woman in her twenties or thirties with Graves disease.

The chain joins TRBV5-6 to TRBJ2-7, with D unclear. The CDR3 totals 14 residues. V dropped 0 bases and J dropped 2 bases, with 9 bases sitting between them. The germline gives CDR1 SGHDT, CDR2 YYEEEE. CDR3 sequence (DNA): TGTGCCAGCAGCTTGGAAGGAAACACCTACGAGCAGTACTTC. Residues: CASSLEGNTYEQYF.

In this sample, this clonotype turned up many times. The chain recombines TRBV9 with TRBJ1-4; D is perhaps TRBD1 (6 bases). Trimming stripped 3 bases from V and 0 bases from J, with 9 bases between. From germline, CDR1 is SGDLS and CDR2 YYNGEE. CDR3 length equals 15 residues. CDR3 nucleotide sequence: TGTGCCAGCAGCGCAGGGGAGGCAACTAATGAAAAACTGTTTTTT. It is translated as CASSAGEATNEKLFF.

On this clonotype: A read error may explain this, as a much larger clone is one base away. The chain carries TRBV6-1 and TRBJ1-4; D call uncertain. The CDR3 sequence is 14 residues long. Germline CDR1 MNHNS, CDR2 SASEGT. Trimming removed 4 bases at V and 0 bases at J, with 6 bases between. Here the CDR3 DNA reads TGTGCCAGCAGTGCGCTTGCAACTAATGAAAAACTGTTTTTT. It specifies CASSALATNEKLFF.

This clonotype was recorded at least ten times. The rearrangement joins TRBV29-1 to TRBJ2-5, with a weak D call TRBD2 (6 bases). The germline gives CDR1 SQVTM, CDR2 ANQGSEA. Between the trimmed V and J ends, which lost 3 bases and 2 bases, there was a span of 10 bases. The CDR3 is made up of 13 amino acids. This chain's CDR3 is CSVEGGVQETQYF. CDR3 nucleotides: TGCAGCGTTGAGGGCGGGGTACAAGAGACCCAGTACTTC.

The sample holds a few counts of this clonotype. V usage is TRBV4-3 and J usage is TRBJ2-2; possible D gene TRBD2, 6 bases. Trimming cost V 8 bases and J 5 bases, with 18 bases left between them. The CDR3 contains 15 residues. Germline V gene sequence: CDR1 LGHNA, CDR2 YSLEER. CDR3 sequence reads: CASALAEGRTGELFF. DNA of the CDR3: TGCGCCAGCGCCTTAGCGGAGGGGAGGACCGGGGAGCTGTTTTTT.

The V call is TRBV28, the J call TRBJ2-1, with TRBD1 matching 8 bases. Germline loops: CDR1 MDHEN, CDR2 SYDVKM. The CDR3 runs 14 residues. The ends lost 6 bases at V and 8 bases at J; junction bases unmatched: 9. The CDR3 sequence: CASRQGAGIHEQFF. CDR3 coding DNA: TGTGCCAGCAGGCAGGGGGCCGGGATCCATGAGCAGTTCTTC.

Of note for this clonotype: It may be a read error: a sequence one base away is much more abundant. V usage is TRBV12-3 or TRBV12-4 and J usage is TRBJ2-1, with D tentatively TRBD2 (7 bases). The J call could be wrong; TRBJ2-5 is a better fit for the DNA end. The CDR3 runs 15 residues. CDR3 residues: CARSLMGGGQETQYF. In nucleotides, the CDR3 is TGTGCCAGAAGTTTAATGGGAGGGGGCCAAGAGACCCAGTACTTC.

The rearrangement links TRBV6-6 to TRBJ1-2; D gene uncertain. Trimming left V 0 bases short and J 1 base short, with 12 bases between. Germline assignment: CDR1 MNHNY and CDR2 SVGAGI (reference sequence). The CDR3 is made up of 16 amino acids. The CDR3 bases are TGTGCCAGCAGTTACTCGCAGTATCCCAGTAACTATGGCTACACCTTC. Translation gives CASSYSQYPSNYGYTF.

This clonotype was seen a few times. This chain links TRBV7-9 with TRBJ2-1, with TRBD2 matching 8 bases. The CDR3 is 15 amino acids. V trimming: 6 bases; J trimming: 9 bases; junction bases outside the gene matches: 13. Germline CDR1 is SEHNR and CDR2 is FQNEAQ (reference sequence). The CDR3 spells CASRLEGAGGFEQFF. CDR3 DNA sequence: TGTGCCAGCAGGCTTGAAGGTGCGGGAGGCTTTGAGCAGTTCTTC.

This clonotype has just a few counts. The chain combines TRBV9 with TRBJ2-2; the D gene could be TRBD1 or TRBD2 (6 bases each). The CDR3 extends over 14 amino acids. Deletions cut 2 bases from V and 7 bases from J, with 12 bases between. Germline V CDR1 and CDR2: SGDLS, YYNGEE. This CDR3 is CASSVWGAGGELFF. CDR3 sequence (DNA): TGTGCCAGCAGCGTTTGGGGGGCTGGCGGGGAGCTGTTTTTT. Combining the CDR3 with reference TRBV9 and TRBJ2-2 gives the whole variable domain DSGVTQTPKHLITATGQRVTLRCSPRSGDLSVYWYQQSLDQGLQFLIQYYNGEERAKGNILERFSAQQFPDLHSELNLSSLELGDSALYFCASSVWGAGGELFFGEGSRLTVL.

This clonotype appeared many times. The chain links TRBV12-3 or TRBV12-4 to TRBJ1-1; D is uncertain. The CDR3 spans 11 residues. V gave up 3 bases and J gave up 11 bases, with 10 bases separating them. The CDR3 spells CASSFGVWAFF. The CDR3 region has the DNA TGTGCCAGCAGTTTTGGGGTCTGGGCTTTCTTT.

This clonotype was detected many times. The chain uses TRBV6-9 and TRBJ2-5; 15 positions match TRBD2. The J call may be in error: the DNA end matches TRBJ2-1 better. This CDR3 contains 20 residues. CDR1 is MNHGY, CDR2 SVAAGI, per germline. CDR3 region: CASSYPGLAGGPLLFDEQFF. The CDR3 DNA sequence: TGTGCCAGCAGTTACCCGGGACTAGCGGGAGGCCCCCTTCTATTTGATGAGCAGTTCTTC.

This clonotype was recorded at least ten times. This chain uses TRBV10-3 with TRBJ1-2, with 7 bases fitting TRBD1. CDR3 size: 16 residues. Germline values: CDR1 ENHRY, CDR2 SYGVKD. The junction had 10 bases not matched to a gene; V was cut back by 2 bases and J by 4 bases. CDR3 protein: CAISEDRDLVGYGYTF. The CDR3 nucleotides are TGTGCCATCAGTGAGGACAGGGACTTGGTTGGCTATGGCTACACCTTC.

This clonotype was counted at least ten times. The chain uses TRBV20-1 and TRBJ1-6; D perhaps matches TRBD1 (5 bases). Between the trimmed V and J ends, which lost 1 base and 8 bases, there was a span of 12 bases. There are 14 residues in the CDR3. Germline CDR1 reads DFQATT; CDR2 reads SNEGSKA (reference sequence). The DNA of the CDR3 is TGCAGTGCTAGAGGAGGGACTGACTATTCACCCCTCCACTTT. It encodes CSARGGTDYSPLHF.

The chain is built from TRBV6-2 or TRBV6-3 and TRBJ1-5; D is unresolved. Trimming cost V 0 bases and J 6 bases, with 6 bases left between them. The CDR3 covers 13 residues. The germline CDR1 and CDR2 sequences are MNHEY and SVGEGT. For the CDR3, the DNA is TGTGCCAGCAGTTACTCGATAGGTCAGCCCCAGCATTTT. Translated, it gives CASSYSIGQPQHF.

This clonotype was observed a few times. DNA of the CDR3: TGCGCCAGCAGCCACCCCGGGACAGGGGGAAAAGAGACCCAGTACTTC. It codes for CASSHPGTGGKETQYF. V usage is TRBV4-1 and J usage is TRBJ2-5, with 11 nucleotides matching TRBD1. The CDR3 is 16 amino acids. V shed 3 bases and J 3 bases; nucleotides not matched to a gene: 6. Germline assignment: CDR1 MGHRA and CDR2 YSYEKL.

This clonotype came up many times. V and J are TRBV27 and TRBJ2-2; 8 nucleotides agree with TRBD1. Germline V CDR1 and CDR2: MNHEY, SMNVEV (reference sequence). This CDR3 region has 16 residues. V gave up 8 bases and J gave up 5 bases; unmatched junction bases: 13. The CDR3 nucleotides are TGTGCCAGCTACCACCAAACAGGGGGTGGAACCGGGGAGCTGTTTTTT. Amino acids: CASYHQTGGGTGELFF.

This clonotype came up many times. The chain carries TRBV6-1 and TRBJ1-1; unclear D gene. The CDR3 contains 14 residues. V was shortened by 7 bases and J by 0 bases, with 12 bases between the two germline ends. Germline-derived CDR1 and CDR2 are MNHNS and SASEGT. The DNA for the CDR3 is TGTGCCAGCATAAGGGTTAACATGAACACTGAAGCTTTCTTT. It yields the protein CASIRVNMNTEAFF.

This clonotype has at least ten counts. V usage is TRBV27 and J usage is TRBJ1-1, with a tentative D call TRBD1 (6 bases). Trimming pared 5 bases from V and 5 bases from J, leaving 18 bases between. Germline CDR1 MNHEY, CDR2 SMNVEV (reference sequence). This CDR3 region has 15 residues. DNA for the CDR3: TGTGCCAGCAGTCCCATCGGACAGAGTGGAACTGAAGCTTTCTTT. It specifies CASSPIGQSGTEAFF.

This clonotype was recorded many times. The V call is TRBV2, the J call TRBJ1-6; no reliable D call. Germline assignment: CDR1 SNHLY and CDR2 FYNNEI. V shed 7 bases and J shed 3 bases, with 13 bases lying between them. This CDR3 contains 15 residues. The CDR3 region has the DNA TGTGCCAGCACGCCGGAACAGAGCTATAATTCACCCCTCCACTTT. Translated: CASTPEQSYNSPLHF.

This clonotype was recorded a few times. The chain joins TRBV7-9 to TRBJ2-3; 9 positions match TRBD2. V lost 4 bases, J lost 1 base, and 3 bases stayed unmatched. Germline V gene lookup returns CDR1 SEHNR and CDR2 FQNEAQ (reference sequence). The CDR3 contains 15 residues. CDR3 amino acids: CASSSREGRTDTQYF. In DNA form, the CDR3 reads TGTGCCAGCAGCTCGCGGGAGGGACGCACAGATACGCAGTATTTT.

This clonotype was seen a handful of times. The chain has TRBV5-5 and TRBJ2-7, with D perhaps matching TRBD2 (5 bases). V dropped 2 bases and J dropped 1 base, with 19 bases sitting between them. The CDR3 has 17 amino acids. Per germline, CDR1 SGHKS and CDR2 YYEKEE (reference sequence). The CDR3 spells CASSLDTRAGISYEQYF. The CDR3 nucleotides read TGTGCCAGCAGCTTAGACACACGGGCCGGGATATCCTACGAGCAGTACTTC.